This is a list of T cell receptor beta chains from one sample in a study of blood T cell repertoires in COVID-19. Sequencing was performed with immunoSEQ multiplex PCR; in TCRdb, only in-frame clones are kept and a portion is missing. In the table there are under 200,000 clones, over 70% of which are singletons. The sample taken for sequencing was PBMCs or T cells enriched from blood (not recorded which). The source is a woman aged 60 to 75 who had recovered from COVID-19. The CDR3 runs from the conserved cysteine through the conserved F or W. D genes are given only for firm matches. Where a row states a size, it is once, few, many or the class of an expanded clone; other rows omit it.

abundance,j_gene,d_gene,v_gene,CDR3aa,CDR3nt
-,TRBJ2-3,-,TRBV5-4,CASSLMTRETDTQYF,TGTGCCAGCAGCTTGATGACCAGGGAAACAGATACGCAGTATTTT
-,TRBJ2-7,-,TRBV9,CASSVGGGTPYEQYF,TGTGCCAGCAGCGTTGGAGGAGGGACCCCCTACGAGCAGTACTTC
-,TRBJ2-1,-,TRBV7-2,CASSLRPTITIYNEQFF,TGTGCCAGCAGCTTAAGGCCGACAATAACCATTTACAATGAGCAGTTCTTC
-,TRBJ2-3,-,TRBV7-2,CASSTGTRSIAQYF,TGTGCCAGCAGCACCGGGACTCGTAGTATCGCGCAGTATTTT
-,TRBJ1-3,-,TRBV11-2,CASSLGYSGNTIYF,TGTGCCAGCAGCTTAGGCTACTCTGGAAACACCATATATTTT
-,TRBJ1-4,-,TRBV19,CASSIRFDEKLFF,TGTGCCAGTAGTATCAGGTTTGATGAAAAACTGTTTTTT
once,TRBJ1-1,TRBD1,TRBV5-1,CASSLGPDRGEAFF,TGCGCCAGCAGCTTGGGGCCCGACAGGGGAGAAGCTTTCTTT
-,TRBJ1-6,TRBD1,TRBV10-2,CASSRRGQGNSPLHF,TGCGCCAGCTCAAGGCGGGGACAGGGGAATTCACCCCTCCACTTT
-,TRBJ2-3,-,TRBV5-1,CASSLATDTQYF,TGCGCCAGCAGCTTGGCAACAGATACGCAGTATTTT
few,TRBJ1-1,-,TRBV5-5,CASSLYQGTEAFF,TGTGCCAGCAGCTTGTACCAGGGGACTGAAGCTTTCTTT
-,TRBJ2-2,-,TRBV28,CASRQNTGELFF,TGTGCCAGCAGACAGAACACCGGGGAGCTGTTTTTT
-,TRBJ2-3,-,TRBV19,CASSIDGGARINTQYF,TGTGCCAGTAGTATAGATGGGGGGGCCCGGATAAATACGCAGTATTTT
-,TRBJ1-2,-,TRBV27,CASSAGHTNYGYTF,TGTGCCAGCAGTGCAGGGCACACCAACTATGGCTACACCTTC
-,TRBJ1-4,TRBD1,TRBV5-1,CASRRSGTGGLINEKLFF,TGCGCCAGCAGACGATCCGGGACAGGGGGCCTAATTAATGAAAAACTGTTTTTT
-,TRBJ2-7,TRBD2,TRBV10-3,CATAGTSGTASYEQYF,TGTGCCACCGCCGGGACTAGCGGGACGGCGTCCTACGAGCAGTACTTC
-,TRBJ2-2,-,TRBV28,CATFAESNTGELFF,TGTGCCACTTTTGCGGAGTCGAACACCGGGGAGCTGTTTTTT
-,TRBJ1-6,-,TRBV30,CAWSPLGVLLPSSYNSPLHF,TGTGCCTGGAGCCCTCTAGGGGTCCTTTTACCGAGCTCCTATAATTCACCCCTCCACTTT
-,TRBJ1-3,-,TRBV5-1,CASSLASTEDGNTIYF,TGCGCCAGCAGCTTGGCCTCTACTGAAGATGGAAACACCATATATTTT
once,TRBJ1-1,-,TRBV18,CASSQQGNTEAFF,TGTGCCAGCTCGCAACAGGGGAACACTGAAGCTTTCTTT
-,TRBJ2-1,TRBD2,TRBV7-9,CASSPPAGESYNEQFF,TGTGCCAGCAGCCCCCCGGCGGGGGAGTCCTACAATGAGCAGTTCTTC
-,TRBJ2-1,-,TRBV10-1,CASSDPSTEQFF,TGCGCCAGCAGTGACCCTAGCACTGAGCAGTTCTTC
-,TRBJ1-4,-,TRBV9,CASSVGPGAKLFF,TGTGCCAGCAGCGTAGGTCCTGGGGCCAAACTGTTTTTT
-,TRBJ2-3,TRBD2,TRBV30,CAWRLAGATDTQYF,TGTGCCTGGAGACTAGCGGGAGCCACAGATACGCAGTATTTT
-,TRBJ2-3,TRBD1,TRBV28,CASSSDRDQWGAQYF,TGTGCCAGCAGTTCCGACAGGGATCAATGGGGTGCGCAGTATTTT
once,TRBJ2-5,-,TRBV5-1,CASSLRQSGETQYF,TGCGCCAGCAGCTTAAGACAGTCCGGGGAGACCCAGTACTTC
-,TRBJ2-1,-,TRBV5-1,CASSVGLGSYNEQFF,TGCGCCAGCAGCGTGGGGCTAGGCTCCTACAATGAGCAGTTCTTC
-,TRBJ2-7,TRBD2,TRBV23-1,CASSRPRGLAPTTNKQYF,TGCGCCAGCAGTCGGCCCCGAGGACTAGCCCCTACGACAAACAAGCAGTACTTC
-,TRBJ2-7,-,TRBV5-4,CASSAPDKPYEQYF,TGTGCCAGCAGCGCCCCTGACAAACCCTACGAGCAGTACTTC
-,TRBJ2-3,-,TRBV7-3,CASSYGQTDTQYF,TGTGCCAGCAGCTATGGGCAGACAGATACGCAGTATTTT
-,TRBJ1-1,TRBD1,TRBV19,CASSPPGQALTNTEAFF,TGTGCCAGTAGCCCGCCGGGACAGGCTTTGACGAACACTGAAGCTTTCTTT
-,TRBJ2-5,-,TRBV11-2,CASSLNFGGEETQYF,TGTGCCAGCAGCTTAAATTTCGGCGGCGAAGAGACCCAGTACTTC
-,TRBJ2-1,TRBD1,TRBV19,CASSSQLPGQGNNEQFF,TGTGCCAGTAGTTCCCAACTCCCGGGACAGGGCAACAATGAGCAGTTCTTC
-,TRBJ1-2,-,TRBV11-2,CASSLVGHNYGYTF,TGTGCCAGCAGCTTAGTTGGCCACAACTATGGCTACACCTTC
-,TRBJ1-1,-,TRBV3-1/TRBV3-2,CASSLLGVGDTEAFF,TGTGCCAGCAGCCTCTTGGGAGTCGGCGATACTGAAGCTTTCTTT
-,TRBJ2-5,TRBD2,TRBV5-1,CASSLDPVAGGRETQYF,TGCGCCAGCAGCTTGGATCCTGTAGCGGGAGGGCGGGAGACCCAGTACTTC
-,TRBJ2-5,TRBD2,TRBV2,CASSEFRRGGRETQYF,TGTGCCAGCAGTGAATTTCGGCGGGGAGGGAGGGAGACCCAGTACTTC
-,TRBJ1-2,-,TRBV6-6,CASSRGQILSGYTF,TGTGCCAGCAGTCGCGGACAGATTCTGAGTGGCTACACCTTC
-,TRBJ2-7,-,TRBV7-6,CASSLGGVSSYEQYF,TGTGCCAGCAGCTTAGGCGGGGTTAGCTCCTACGAGCAGTACTTC
-,TRBJ1-2,TRBD1,TRBV4-1,CASSPGQGRTLHYGYTF,TGCGCCAGCAGCCCCGGACAGGGGCGAACCCTACACTATGGCTACACCTTC
-,TRBJ1-5,TRBD1,TRBV6-5,CAATRGTVVEPQHF,TGTGCCGCGACAAGGGGGACAGTAGTGGAGCCCCAGCATTTT
-,TRBJ2-3,TRBD2,TRBV5-1,CASSLRTSGVTNTQYF,TGCGCCAGCAGCTTGAGGACTAGCGGGGTTACGAATACGCAGTATTTT
once,TRBJ2-7,-,TRBV19,CASSIKHTTYEQYF,TGTGCCAGTAGTATAAAGCACACTACCTACGAGCAGTACTTC
-,TRBJ1-1,-,TRBV7-9,CASSFLTEAFF,TGTGCCAGCAGCTTTCTGACTGAAGCTTTCTTT
-,TRBJ2-1,TRBD1,TRBV11-2,CASSLYGQGGDEQFF,TGTGCCAGCAGCTTATATGGACAGGGGGGCGATGAGCAGTTCTTC
-,TRBJ2-5,TRBD1,TRBV5-1,CASSLRGQTGTGGQETQYF,TGCGCCAGCAGCTTAAGGGGTCAGACCGGGACAGGGGGGCAAGAGACCCAGTACTTC
-,TRBJ1-4,TRBD1,TRBV11-2,CASSPRTGLVGKLFF,TGTGCCAGCAGCCCCCGGACAGGGTTAGTTGGAAAACTGTTTTTT
-,TRBJ2-3,-,TRBV6-2/TRBV6-3,CASSYTSANTQYF,TGTGCCAGCAGTTACACGAGCGCGAATACGCAGTATTTT
-,TRBJ2-7,-,TRBV28,CATNRAIPDEQYF,TGTGCCACCAACAGGGCTATTCCCGACGAGCAGTACTTC
-,TRBJ1-3,-,TRBV5-1,CASSFNSGNTIYF,TGCGCCAGCAGCTTCAACTCTGGAAACACCATATATTTT
once,TRBJ1-4,TRBD1,TRBV5-5,CASSITGTAGQKLFF,TGTGCCAGCAGCATAACCGGGACAGCCGGTCAAAAACTGTTTTTT
few,TRBJ1-1,-,TRBV19,CASRPEGRGRGEAFF,TGTGCCAGTAGGCCTGAAGGCAGGGGCCGGGGTGAAGCTTTCTTT
-,TRBJ2-6,TRBD2,TRBV6-5,CASSQRGSRVLTF,TGTGCCAGCAGCCAGCGGGGCTCCCGCGTCCTGACTTTC
-,TRBJ1-1,TRBD1,TRBV9,CASNRDRMNTEAFF,TGTGCCAGCAATCGGGACAGGATGAACACTGAAGCTTTCTTT
-,TRBJ1-1,-,TRBV11-2,CASSLDPGPYTEAFF,TGTGCCAGCAGCTTAGATCCAGGGCCATACACTGAAGCTTTCTTT
-,TRBJ2-6,-,TRBV29-1,CSVLAQGAGANVLTF,TGCAGCGTTTTAGCACAGGGAGCTGGGGCCAACGTCCTGACTTTC
-,TRBJ1-2,-,TRBV29-1,CSLGADYGYTF,TGCAGCCTGGGGGCGGACTATGGCTACACCTTC
-,TRBJ2-7,TRBD2,TRBV27,CASSLTSGRVSNEQYF,TGTGCCAGCAGTTTAACTAGCGGGAGGGTTTCCAACGAGCAGTACTTC
-,TRBJ2-7,-,TRBV9,CASSVGEVWNEQYF,TGTGCCAGCAGCGTAGGGGAGGTGTGGAACGAGCAGTACTTC
-,TRBJ1-1,-,TRBV7-9,CASSSEGAVGAFF,TGTGCCAGCAGTTCAGAAGGGGCAGTTGGAGCTTTCTTT